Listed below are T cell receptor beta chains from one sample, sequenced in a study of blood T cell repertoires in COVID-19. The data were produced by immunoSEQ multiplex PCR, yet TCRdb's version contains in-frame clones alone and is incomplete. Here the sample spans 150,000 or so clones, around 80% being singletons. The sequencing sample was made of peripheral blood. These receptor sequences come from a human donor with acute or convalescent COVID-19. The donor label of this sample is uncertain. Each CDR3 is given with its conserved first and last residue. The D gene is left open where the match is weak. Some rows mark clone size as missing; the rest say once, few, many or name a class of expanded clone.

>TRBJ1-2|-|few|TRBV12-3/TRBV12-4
CASSLGTNYGYTF
TGTGCCAGCAGTTTGGGGACAAACTATGGCTACACCTTC
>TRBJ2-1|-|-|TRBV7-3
CASSPSGTQGRNEQFF
TGTGCCAGCAGCCCTTCCGGGACACAGGGAAGAAATGAGCAGTTCTTC
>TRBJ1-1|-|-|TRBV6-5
CASSYIDTINTEAFF
TGTGCCAGCAGTTACATCGACACCATTAACACTGAAGCTTTCTTT
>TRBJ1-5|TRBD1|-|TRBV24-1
CATSDPAGGGQPQHF
TGTGCCACCAGTGACCCCGCAGGGGGCGGTCAGCCCCAGCATTTT
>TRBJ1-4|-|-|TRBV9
CASGQKEKLFF
TGTGCCAGCGGACAGAAAGAAAAACTGTTTTTT
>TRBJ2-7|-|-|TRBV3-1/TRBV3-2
CASSQGEVYEQYF
TGTGCCAGCAGTCAGGGGGAGGTCTACGAGCAGTACTTC
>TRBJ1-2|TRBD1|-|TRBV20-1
CSASEGRDRGNYGYTF
TGCAGTGCTAGTGAGGGGCGGGACAGGGGAAACTATGGCTACACCTTC
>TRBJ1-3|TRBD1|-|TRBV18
CASSPMAGTASGNTIYF
TGTGCCAGCTCACCTATGGCCGGGACAGCCTCTGGAAACACCATATATTTT
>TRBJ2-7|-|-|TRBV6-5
CASSYGQGGYEQYF
TGTGCCAGCAGTTACGGTCAGGGCGGCTACGAGCAGTACTTC
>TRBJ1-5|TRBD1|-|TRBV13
CASSPKARQDRGVHSNQPQHF
TGTGCCAGCAGCCCAAAGGCGAGGCAGGACAGGGGAGTTCATAGCAATCAGCCCCAGCATTTT
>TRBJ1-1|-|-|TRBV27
CASSPLPHSVRGNTEAFF
TGTGCCAGCTCTCCTCTTCCCCATTCGGTCAGGGGGAACACTGAAGCTTTCTTT
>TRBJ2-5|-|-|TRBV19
CASSIVGTQYF
TGTGCCAGTAGTATAGTCGGGACCCAGTACTTC
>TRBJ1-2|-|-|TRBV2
CASSEAPGRSRGYTF
TGTGCCAGCAGTGAAGCCCCAGGTCGATCGCGTGGCTACACCTTC
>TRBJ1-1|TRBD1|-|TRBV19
CASIYSGTGVPTEAFF
TGTGCCAGTATCTATTCCGGGACAGGGGTTCCCACTGAAGCTTTCTTT
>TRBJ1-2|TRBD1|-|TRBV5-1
CASSLEQGVGYTF
TGCGCCAGCAGCTTGGAACAGGGGGTCGGCTACACCTTC
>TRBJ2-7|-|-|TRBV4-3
CASSQEWLGGAGEQYF
TGCGCCAGCAGCCAAGAATGGTTAGGGGGGGCCGGAGAGCAGTACTTC
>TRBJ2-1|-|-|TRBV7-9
CASSLAPGEGSYNGQFF
TGTGCCAGCAGCTTAGCCCCAGGGGAGGGATCCTACAATGGGCAGTTCTTC
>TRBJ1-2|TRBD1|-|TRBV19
CASRNLRDRGPLNYGYTF
TGTGCCAGTAGGAACCTCCGGGACAGAGGCCCGTTGAACTATGGCTACACCTTC
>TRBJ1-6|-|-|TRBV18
CASSPDVTALSPLHF
TGTGCCAGCTCACCGGATGTTACAGCCCTTTCACCCCTCCACTTT
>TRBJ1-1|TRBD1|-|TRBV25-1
CASSEAHRGLTEAFF
TGTGCCAGCAGTGAAGCCCACAGGGGGCTTACTGAAGCTTTCTTT
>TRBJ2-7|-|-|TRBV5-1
CASSLGAGPSYEQYF
TGCGCCAGCAGCTTGGGGGCGGGGCCCTCCTACGAGCAGTACTTC
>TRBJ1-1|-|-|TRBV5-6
CASHLPGGGRNTEAFF
TGTGCCAGCCACTTGCCCGGCGGGGGAAGGAACACTGAAGCTTTCTTT
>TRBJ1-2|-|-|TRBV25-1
CASSDHRGGRYGYTF
TGTGCCAGCAGTGACCACCGTGGGGGCCGCTATGGCTACACCTTC
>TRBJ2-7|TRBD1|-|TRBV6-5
CASSDRGVSEQYF
TGTGCCAGCAGCGACAGGGGAGTCAGCGAGCAGTACTTC
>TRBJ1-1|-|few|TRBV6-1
CASSDGHWNTEAFF
TGTGCCAGCAGTGATGGACACTGGAACACTGAAGCTTTCTTT
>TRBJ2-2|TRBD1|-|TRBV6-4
CASSRTGSTGELFF
TGTGCCAGCAGTCGGACAGGTAGCACCGGGGAGCTGTTTTTT
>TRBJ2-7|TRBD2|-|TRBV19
CASSIGRGSSSYEQYF
TGTGCCAGTAGTATAGGTCGCGGGAGTTCGTCCTACGAGCAGTACTTC
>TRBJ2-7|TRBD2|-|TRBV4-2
CASSRRGSGGVSYEQYF
TGTGCCAGCAGCCGTCGGGGTAGCGGGGGTGTCTCCTACGAGCAGTACTTC
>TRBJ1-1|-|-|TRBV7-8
CASSLPGSEAFF
TGTGCCAGCAGCTTACCAGGGTCTGAAGCTTTCTTT
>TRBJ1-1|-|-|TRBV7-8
CASSYRLNTEAFF
TGTGCCAGCAGCTACAGGCTGAACACTGAAGCTTTCTTT
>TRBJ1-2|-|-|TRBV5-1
CASSSTGTYGYTF
TGCGCCAGCAGCTCGACGGGAACTTATGGCTACACCTTC
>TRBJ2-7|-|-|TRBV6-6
CASSRRSEQYF
TGTGCCAGCAGTCGGAGGAGCGAGCAGTACTTC
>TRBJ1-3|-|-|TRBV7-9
CASSAGLESGNTIYF
TGTGCCAGCAGCGCGGGACTAGAGTCTGGAAACACCATATATTTT
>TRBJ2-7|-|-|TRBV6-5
CASSYSRATDYEQYF
TGTGCCAGCAGTTACTCGAGGGCGACGGACTACGAGCAGTACTTC
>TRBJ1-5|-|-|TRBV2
CASSESYSNQPQHF
TGTGCCAGCAGTGAGTCCTATAGCAATCAGCCCCAGCATTTT
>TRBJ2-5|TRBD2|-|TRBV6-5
CASSYSAGGPVETQYF
TGTGCCAGCAGTTACTCAGCGGGGGGGCCCGTGGAGACCCAGTACTTC
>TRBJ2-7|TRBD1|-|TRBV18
CASSPLTGFNEQYF
TGTGCCAGCTCACCACTGACAGGGTTCAACGAGCAGTACTTC
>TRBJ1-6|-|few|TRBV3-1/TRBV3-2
CASSPGEVWPSPLHF
TGTGCCAGCAGCCCAGGGGAAGTGTGGCCCTCACCCCTCCACTTT
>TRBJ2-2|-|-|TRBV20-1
CSASNSQGTGELFF
TGCAGTGCTAGTAACAGCCAGGGAACCGGGGAGCTGTTTTTT
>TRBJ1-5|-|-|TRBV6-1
CASSEAQPQHF
TGTGCCAGCAGTGAAGCTCAACCCCAGCATTTT
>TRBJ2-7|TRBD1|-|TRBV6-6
CASRFYPDRDEQYF
TGTGCCAGCAGATTCTACCCCGACAGGGACGAGCAGTACTTC
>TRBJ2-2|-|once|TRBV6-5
CASSPGFYTGELFF
TGTGCCAGCAGTCCCGGGTTTTACACCGGGGAGCTGTTTTTT
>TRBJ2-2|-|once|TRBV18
CASSPPSTGELFF
TGTGCCAGCTCACCTCCGAGCACCGGGGAGCTGTTTTTT
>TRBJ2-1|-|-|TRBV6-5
CASSSGISNNEQFF
TGTGCCAGCAGCTCAGGTATCTCCAACAATGAGCAGTTCTTC
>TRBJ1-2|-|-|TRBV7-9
CASSPGPQSGRTF
TGTGCCAGCAGCCCCGGACCCCAGTCAGGGAGGACCTTC
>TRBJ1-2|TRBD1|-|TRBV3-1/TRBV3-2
CASSPMDRGQLAYGYTF
TGTGCCAGCAGCCCGATGGACAGGGGGCAACTTGCCTATGGCTACACCTTC
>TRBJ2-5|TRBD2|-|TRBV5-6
CASSWYGGATGETQYF
TGTGCCAGCAGCTGGTACGGGGGGGCAACGGGAGAGACCCAGTACTTC
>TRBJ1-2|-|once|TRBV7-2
CASSPSDKNYGYTF
TGTGCCAGCAGCCCATCGGACAAGAACTATGGCTACACCTTC
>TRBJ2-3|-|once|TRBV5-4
CASSLYPSGTDTQYF
TGTGCCAGCAGCTTGTATCCGTCGGGCACAGATACGCAGTATTTT